This T cell receptor beta chain comes out of a study of blood T cell repertoires in COVID-19. Study context: The cDNA or gDNA used as material had been derived from T cells, B-cell-depleted T cells, or PBMCs.

Source study methods: Estimation of nucleated cell counts relied on the amplification of reference gene primers. TCRdb's copy holds only in-frame clones and misses some; the assay was immunoSEQ multiplex PCR. The V and J calls and clone size were taken over from that table, and D and trimming were inferred from the DNA. The sample yields under 75,000 clones, roughly 77% seen once. CDR1 is MNHEY, CDR2 SMNVEV, per germline (reference sequence). Trimming left V 5 bases short and J 8 bases short, with 13 bases between. This CDR3 is 13 amino acids long. This receptor was taken from a man older than 75 with acute or convalescent COVID-19. Sequencing was performed on peripheral blood. The rearrangement joins TRBV27 to TRBJ2-1; maybe TRBD2 (6 bases). CDR3 nucleotides: TGTGCCAGCAGTCCGCACTGGGGGGATGAGCAGTTCTTC. It specifies CASSPHWGDEQFF.